The clone carrying this T cell receptor beta chain showed up many times. Its antigen is currently unknown. These data belong to a study of regulatory T cells in long-lasting Graves disease. The study's findings and limits: Newly diagnosed disease favored TRBV20-1 and TRBJ2-1 over persistent disease.

In building TCR beta libraries, iRepertoire HTBI primers were used together with Arm-PCR of CDR3 regions. MiXCR, applied by TCRdb to the multiplex PCR reads, yields one record per CDR3 protein. The sample includes approximately 490,000 distinct CDR3 sequences, about 17% seen only once; the top ten take 12%. Time point in this sample: newly diagnosed GD, antithyroid drugs for less than 3 months. PBMC-extracted RNA yielded the TCR library. Patients were enrolled at an endocrinology department in Xi'an, China. Looked up from germline, CDR1 is SGHNT and CDR2 is YENEEA. The CDR3 is 16 amino acids. V dropped 1 base and J dropped 7; count of bases not matched to a gene: 10. The same specimen was also included in a second study, on T cells in Graves' hyperthyroidism and ophthalmopathy.

Source: peripheral blood mononuclear cells (PBMCs), taken at new diagnosis, from a patient treated with antithyroid drugs. This sequence was found in a man in his forties with Graves disease. The chain combines TRBV11-3 with TRBJ2-1, with TRBD2 matching 7 bases. CDR3 protein: CASSLGPAGKMNEQFF. The CDR3 DNA follows: TGTGCCAGCAGCTTAGGCCCAGCGGGAAAGATGAATGAGCAGTTCTTC.